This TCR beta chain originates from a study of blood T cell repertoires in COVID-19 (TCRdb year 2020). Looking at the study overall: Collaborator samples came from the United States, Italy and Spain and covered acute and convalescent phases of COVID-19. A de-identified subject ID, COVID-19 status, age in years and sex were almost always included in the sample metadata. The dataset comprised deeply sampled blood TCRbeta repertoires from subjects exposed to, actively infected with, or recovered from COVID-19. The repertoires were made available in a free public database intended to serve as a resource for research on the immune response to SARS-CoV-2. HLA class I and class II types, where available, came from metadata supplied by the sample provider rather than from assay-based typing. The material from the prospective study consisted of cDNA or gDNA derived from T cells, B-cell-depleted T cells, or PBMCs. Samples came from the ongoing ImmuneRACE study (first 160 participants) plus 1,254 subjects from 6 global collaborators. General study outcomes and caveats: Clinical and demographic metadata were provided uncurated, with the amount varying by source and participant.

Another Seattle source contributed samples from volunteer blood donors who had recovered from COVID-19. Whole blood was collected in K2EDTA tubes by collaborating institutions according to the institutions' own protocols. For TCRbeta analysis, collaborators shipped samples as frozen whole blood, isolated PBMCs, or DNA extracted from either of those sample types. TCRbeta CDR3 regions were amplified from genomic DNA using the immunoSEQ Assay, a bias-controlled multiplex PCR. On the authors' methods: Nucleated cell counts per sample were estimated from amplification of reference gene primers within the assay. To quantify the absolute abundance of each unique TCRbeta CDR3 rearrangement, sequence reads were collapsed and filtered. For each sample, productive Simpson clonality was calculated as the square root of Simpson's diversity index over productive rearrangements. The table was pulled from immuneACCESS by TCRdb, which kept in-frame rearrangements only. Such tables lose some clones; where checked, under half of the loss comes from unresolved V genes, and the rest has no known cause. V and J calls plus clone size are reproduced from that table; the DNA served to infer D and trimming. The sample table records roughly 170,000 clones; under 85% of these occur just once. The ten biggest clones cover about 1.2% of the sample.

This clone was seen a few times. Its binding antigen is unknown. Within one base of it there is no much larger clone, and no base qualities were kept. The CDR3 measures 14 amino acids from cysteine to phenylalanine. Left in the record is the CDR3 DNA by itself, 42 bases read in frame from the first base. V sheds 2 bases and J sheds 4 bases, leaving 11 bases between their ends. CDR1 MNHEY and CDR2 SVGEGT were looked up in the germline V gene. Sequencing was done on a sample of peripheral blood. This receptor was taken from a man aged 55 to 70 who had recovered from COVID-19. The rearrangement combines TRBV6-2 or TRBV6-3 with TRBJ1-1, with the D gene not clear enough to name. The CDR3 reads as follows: CASSYPPSPTEAFF. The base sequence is TGTGCCAGCAGTTACCCCCCTAGCCCCACTGAAGCTTTCTTT.